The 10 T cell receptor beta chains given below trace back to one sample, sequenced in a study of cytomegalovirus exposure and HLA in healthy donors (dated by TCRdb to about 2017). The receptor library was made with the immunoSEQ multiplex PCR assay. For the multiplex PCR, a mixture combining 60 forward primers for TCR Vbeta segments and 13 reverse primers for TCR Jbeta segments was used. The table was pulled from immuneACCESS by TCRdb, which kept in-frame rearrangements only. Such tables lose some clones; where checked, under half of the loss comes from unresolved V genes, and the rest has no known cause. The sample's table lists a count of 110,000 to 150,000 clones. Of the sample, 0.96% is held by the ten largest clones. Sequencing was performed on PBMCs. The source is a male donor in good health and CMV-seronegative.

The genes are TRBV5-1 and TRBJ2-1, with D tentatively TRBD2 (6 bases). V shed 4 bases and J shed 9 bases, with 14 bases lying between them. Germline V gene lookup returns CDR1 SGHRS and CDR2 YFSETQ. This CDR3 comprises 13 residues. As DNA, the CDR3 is TGCGCCAGCAGCCCTAGGACTATCCGTGAGCAGTTCTTC. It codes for CASSPRTIREQFF.

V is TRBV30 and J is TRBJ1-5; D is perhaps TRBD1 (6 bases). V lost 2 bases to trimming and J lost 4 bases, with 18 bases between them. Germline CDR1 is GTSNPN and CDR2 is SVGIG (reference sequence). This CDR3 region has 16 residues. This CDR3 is CAWSPRQDQGNQPQHF. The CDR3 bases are TGTGCCTGGAGTCCCCGCCAGGACCAGGGGAATCAGCCCCAGCATTTT. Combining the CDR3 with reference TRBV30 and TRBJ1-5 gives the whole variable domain SQTIHQWPATLVQPVGSPLSLECTVEGTSNPNLYWYRQAAGRGLQLLFYSVGIGQISSEVPQNLSASRPQDRQFILSSKKLLLSDSGFYLCAWSPRQDQGNQPQHFGDGTRLSIL.

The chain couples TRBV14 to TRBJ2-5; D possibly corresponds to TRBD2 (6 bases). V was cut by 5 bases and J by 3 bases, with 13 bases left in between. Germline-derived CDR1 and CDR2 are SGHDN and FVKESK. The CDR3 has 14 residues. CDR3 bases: TGTGCCAGCAGCAAAGGGAGGTGGGAAGAGACCCAGTACTTC. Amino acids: CASSKGRWEETQYF. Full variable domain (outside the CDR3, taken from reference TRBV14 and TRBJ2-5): EAGVTQFPSHSVIEKGQTVTLRCDPISGHDNLYWYRRVMGKEIKFLLHFVKESKQDESGMPNNRFLAERTGGTYSTLKVQPAELEDSGVYFCASSKGRWEETQYFGPGTRLLVL.

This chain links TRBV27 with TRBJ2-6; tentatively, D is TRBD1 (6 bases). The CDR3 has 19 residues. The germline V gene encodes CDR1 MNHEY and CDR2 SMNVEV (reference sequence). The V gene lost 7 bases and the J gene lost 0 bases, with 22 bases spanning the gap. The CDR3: CASTYRLDSWVSGANVLTF. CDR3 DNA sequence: TGTGCCAGCACCTACCGCCTGGACAGCTGGGTCTCTGGGGCCAACGTCCTGACTTTC.

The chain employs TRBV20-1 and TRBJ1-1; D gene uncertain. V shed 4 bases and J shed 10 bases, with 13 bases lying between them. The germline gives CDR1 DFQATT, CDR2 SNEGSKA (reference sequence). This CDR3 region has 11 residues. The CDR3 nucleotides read TGCAGTGCTACGGCGACTCCGGTAGCTTTCTTT. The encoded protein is CSATATPVAFF.

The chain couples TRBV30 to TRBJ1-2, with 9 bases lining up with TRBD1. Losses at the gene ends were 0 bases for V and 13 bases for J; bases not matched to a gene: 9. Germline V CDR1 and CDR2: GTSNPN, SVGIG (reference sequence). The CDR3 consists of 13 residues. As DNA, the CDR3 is TGTGCCTGGAGTGTAGGGGGGACAGGGATCTCCACCTTC. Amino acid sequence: CAWSVGGTGISTF.

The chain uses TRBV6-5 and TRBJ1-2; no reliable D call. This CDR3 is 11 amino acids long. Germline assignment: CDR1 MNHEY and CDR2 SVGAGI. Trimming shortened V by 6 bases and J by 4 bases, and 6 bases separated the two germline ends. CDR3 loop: CASRTVYGYTF. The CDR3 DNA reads TGTGCCAGCAGAACGGTCTATGGCTACACCTTC.

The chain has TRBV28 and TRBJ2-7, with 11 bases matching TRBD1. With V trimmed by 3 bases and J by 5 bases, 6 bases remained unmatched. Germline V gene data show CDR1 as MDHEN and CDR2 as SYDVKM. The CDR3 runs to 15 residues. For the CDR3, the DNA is TGTGCCAGCAGTTTCCCCCGGGACAGGGGGGACGAGCAGTACTTC. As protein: CASSFPRDRGDEQYF.

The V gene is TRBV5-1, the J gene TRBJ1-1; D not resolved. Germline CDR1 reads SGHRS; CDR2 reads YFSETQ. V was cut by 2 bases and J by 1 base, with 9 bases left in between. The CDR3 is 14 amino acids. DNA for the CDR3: TGCGCCAGCAGCTTCTCGGCAGGGAACACTGAAGCTTTCTTT. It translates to CASSFSAGNTEAFF.

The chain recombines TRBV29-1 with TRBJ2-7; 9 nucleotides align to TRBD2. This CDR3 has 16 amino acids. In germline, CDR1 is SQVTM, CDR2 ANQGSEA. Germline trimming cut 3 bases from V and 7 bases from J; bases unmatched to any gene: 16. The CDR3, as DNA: TGCAGCGTTGATGGGGCGGCGGGAGGGCCCTGGGGAGAGCAGTACTTC. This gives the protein CSVDGAAGGPWGEQYF.